A single sample gave rise to the 2 T cell receptor beta chains below, sequenced in a study of T cells in Graves' hyperthyroidism and ophthalmopathy. Amplification of TCR beta CDR3 regions was performed using RNA transcripts as template. TCR CDR3 underwent first-round RT-PCR with the HTBI primer set. TCRdb redid the calling of the multiplex PCR reads with MiXCR, one entry per CDR3 protein. This table has about 760,000 distinct CDR3 sequences, 30% to 40% appearing once. Sequences were obtained from blood. These TCRs come from a woman in her thirties or forties with Graves' hyperthyroidism.

This clonotype occurred many times. The rearrangement links TRBV7-2 to TRBJ1-1; 8 nucleotides match TRBD1. The V gene end was trimmed by 4 bases and the J gene end by 6 bases; junction bases not matched to a gene: 1. Germline CDR1 is SGHTA and CDR2 is FQGNSA. The CDR3 covers 12 residues. The CDR3 loop reads CASSSGQAEAFF. The CDR3 DNA sequence: TGTGCCAGCAGCTCGGGACAGGCTGAAGCTTTCTTT.

This clonotype was picked up many times. The chain recombines TRBV10-3 with TRBJ1-1; maybe TRBD1 (6 bases). The V gene lost 2 bases and the J gene lost 6 bases, with 10 bases spanning the gap. The germline V gene encodes CDR1 ENHRY and CDR2 SYGVKD. The CDR3 covers 13 residues. CDR3 amino acids: CAISERGAPEAFF. In DNA form, the CDR3 reads TGTGCCATCAGTGAGAGGGGGGCCCCTGAAGCTTTCTTT.